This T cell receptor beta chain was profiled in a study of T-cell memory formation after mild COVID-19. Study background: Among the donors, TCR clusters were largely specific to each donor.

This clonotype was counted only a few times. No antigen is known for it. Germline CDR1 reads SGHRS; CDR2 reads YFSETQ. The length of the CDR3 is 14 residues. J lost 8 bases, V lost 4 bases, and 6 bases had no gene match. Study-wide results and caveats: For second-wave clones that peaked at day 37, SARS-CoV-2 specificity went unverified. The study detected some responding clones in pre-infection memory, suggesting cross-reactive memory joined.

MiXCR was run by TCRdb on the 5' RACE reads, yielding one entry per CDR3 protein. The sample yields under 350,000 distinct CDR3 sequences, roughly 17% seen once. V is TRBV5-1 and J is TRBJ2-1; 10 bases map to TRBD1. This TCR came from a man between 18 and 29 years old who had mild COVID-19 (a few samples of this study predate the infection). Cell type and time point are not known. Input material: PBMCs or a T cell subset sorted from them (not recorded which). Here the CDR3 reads CASSRGTGEDEQFF. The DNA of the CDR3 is TGCGCCAGCAGCAGAGGGACAGGGGAAGATGAGCAGTTCTTC. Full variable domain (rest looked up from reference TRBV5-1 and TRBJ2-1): KAGVTQTPRYLIKTRGQQVTLSCSPISGHRSVSWYQQTPGQGLQFLFEYFSETQRNKGNFPGRFSGRQFSNSRSEMNVSTLELGDSALYLCASSRGTGEDEQFFGPGTRLTVL.